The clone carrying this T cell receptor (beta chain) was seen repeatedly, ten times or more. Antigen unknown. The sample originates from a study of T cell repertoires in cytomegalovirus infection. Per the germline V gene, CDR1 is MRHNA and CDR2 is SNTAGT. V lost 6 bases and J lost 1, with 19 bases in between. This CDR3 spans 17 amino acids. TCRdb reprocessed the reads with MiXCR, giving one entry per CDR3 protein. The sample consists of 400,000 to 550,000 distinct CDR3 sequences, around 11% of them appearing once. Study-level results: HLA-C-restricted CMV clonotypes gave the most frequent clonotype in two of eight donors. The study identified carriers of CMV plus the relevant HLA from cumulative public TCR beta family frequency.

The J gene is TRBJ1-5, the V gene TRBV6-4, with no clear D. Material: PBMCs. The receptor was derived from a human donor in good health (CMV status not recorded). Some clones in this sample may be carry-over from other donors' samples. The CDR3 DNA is TGTGCCAGCAGACTTCCCGCACCCCAGAGGAGCAATCAGCCCCAGCATTTT. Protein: CASRLPAPQRSNQPQHF.